These T cell receptor beta chains were read from a single sample in a study of human T cells and chemical hapten exposure. TCRdb used MiXCR to reprocess the RACE reads, holding one entry per CDR3 protein. Here the sample spans roughly 380,000 distinct CDR3 sequences, roughly 4.8% being singletons. The material sequenced was whole blood, taken in connection with sensitization to the hapten diphenylcyclopropenone (DPC). These receptors were obtained from a woman aged 45-59 years with alopecia areata. Some clones in this sample may be carry-over from other donors' samples. The CDR3 runs from the conserved cysteine through the conserved F or W. A D gene is named only where the DNA matches it firmly. For some rows the clone size is stated as once, few or many, or as a class when expanded; others skip it.

size: few
length: 14
D: NA
J: TRBJ1-5
V: TRBV3-1
DNA: TGTGCCAGCAGCCGGGGGGGCGTGGGTCAGCCCCAGCATTTT
CDR3: CASSRGGVGQPQHF

size: NA
length: 15
D: NA
J: TRBJ2-3
V: TRBV6-1
DNA: TGTGCCAGCAGTGAACTTTTTCGTTCTAGTGGTACGCAGTATTTT
CDR3: CASSELFRSSGTQYF

size: many
length: 15
D: NA
J: TRBJ2-1
V: TRBV11-2
DNA: TGTGCCAGCAGCCCCATATCGGACTTCTACAATGAGCAGTTCTTC
CDR3: CASSPISDFYNEQFF

size: many
length: 15
D: NA
J: TRBJ1-4
V: TRBV9
DNA: TGTGCCAGCAGCCCCCGAGGAGGGAGTGGTGAAAAACTGTTTTTT
CDR3: CASSPRGGSGEKLFF

size: NA
length: 17
D: NA
J: TRBJ2-3
V: TRBV3-1
DNA: TGTGCCAGCAGCCAAGAACCAGCTTTCATGGGGGCAGATACGCAGTATTTT
CDR3: CASSQEPAFMGADTQYF

size: many
length: 15
D: TRBD1
J: TRBJ1-5
V: TRBV18
DNA: TGTGCCAGCTCACTCGCAACAGGGGGTGATCAGCCCCAGCATTTT
CDR3: CASSLATGGDQPQHF

size: many
length: 13
D: NA
J: TRBJ2-1
V: TRBV19
DNA: TGTGCCAGTAGTACGACAGTATACAATGAGCAGTTCTTC
CDR3: CASSTTVYNEQFF

size: many
length: 15
D: TRBD1
J: TRBJ2-5
V: TRBV28
DNA: TGTGCCAGCAGTTTGCGGGACAGGGGTCAAGAGACCCAGTACTTC
CDR3: CASSLRDRGQETQYF

size: NA
length: 13
D: NA
J: TRBJ2-7
V: TRBV7-8
DNA: TGTGCCAGCAGCGACGGGACGGATCCCGAGCAGTACTTC
CDR3: CASSDGTDPEQYF

size: many
length: 14
D: NA
J: TRBJ1-1
V: TRBV5-1
DNA: TGCGCCAGCAGCTTGGAGCGCCAGGGGACTGAAGCTTTCTTT
CDR3: CASSLERQGTEAFF

size: many
length: 14
D: NA
J: TRBJ1-5
V: TRBV6-5
DNA: TGTGCCAGTAGTAGCAGGCGCAAAAATCAGCCCCAGCATTTT
CDR3: CASSSRRKNQPQHF

size: few
length: 17
D: TRBD1
J: TRBJ2-1
V: TRBV5-1
DNA: TGCGCCAGCAGCCGAAGGATGACAGGGGAATCCTACAATGAGCAGTTCTTC
CDR3: CASSRRMTGESYNEQFF

size: many
length: 14
D: NA
J: TRBJ1-1
V: TRBV6-2/TRBV6-3
DNA: TGTGCCAGCACCATAATACAGGGGAACACTGAAGCTTTCTTT
CDR3: CASTIIQGNTEAFF

size: NA
length: 13
D: NA
J: TRBJ1-2
V: TRBV7-9
DNA: TGTGCCAGCAGCGTAAAGTCGACAGACGGCTACACCTTC
CDR3: CASSVKSTDGYTF

size: many
length: 16
D: NA
J: TRBJ2-7
V: TRBV28
DNA: TGTGCCAGCAGTTTTACGGGCAGGGGACCCTCCGACGAGCAGTACTTC
CDR3: CASSFTGRGPSDEQYF

size: few
length: 15
D: TRBD1
J: TRBJ2-7
V: TRBV27
DNA: TGTGCCAGCGATCCGCCGGGACAGGAGTTAGAAGAGCAGTACTTC
CDR3: CASDPPGQELEEQYF

size: NA
length: 14
D: NA
J: TRBJ1-1
V: TRBV20-1
DNA: TGCAGTGCCAGGAGAGGTCCGGTGAACACTGAAGCTTTCTTT
CDR3: CSARRGPVNTEAFF

size: NA
length: 17
D: TRBD2
J: TRBJ2-3
V: TRBV27
DNA: TGTGCCAGCAGTCCAACGCCTCTAGCGGGGGGTGGGGATACGCAGTATTTT
CDR3: CASSPTPLAGGGDTQYF

size: many
length: 14
D: TRBD2
J: TRBJ2-5
V: TRBV12-3/TRBV12-4
DNA: TGTGCCAGCAGTCAAGAAGGGACTAGCGGGCGTGAGTACTTC
CDR3: CASSQEGTSGREYF

size: many
length: 15
D: NA
J: TRBJ2-3
V: TRBV7-8
DNA: TGTGCCAGCAGCTTCCTCGGACTTGGCACAGATACGCAGTATTTT
CDR3: CASSFLGLGTDTQYF

size: few
length: 13
D: NA
J: TRBJ2-5
V: TRBV27
DNA: TGTGCCAGCAGTTTATCGGCTCGGACGGCAGGGTACTTC
CDR3: CASSLSARTAGYF

size: many
length: 9
D: NA
J: TRBJ1-1
V: TRBV18
DNA: TGTGCCAGCTCACCACCGCAGACATTT
CDR3: CASSPPQTF

size: many
length: 16
D: TRBD1
J: TRBJ2-3
V: TRBV7-2
DNA: TGTGCCAGCAGCTCTCGAGGGGGACAGAGCACAGATACGCAGTATTTT
CDR3: CASSSRGGQSTDTQYF

size: many
length: 13
D: NA
J: TRBJ2-7
V: TRBV28
DNA: TGTGCCAGCAGCCCAACAGGATCCTACGAGCAGTACTTC
CDR3: CASSPTGSYEQYF

size: NA
length: 17
D: TRBD2
J: TRBJ2-1
V: TRBV12-3/TRBV12-4
DNA: TGTGCCAGCAGTTTTCGCGGGGGGGCCTTTAGTTACAATGAGCAGTTCTTC
CDR3: CASSFRGGAFSYNEQFF

size: many
length: 13
D: NA
J: TRBJ1-4
V: TRBV7-6
DNA: TGTGCCAGCAGCTTTTCAGGGAATGAAAAACTGTTTTTT
CDR3: CASSFSGNEKLFF

size: many
length: 12
D: NA
J: TRBJ2-7
V: TRBV10-3
DNA: TGTGCCACCCGTAAGAGTTCCTACGAGCAGTACTTC
CDR3: CATRKSSYEQYF

size: few
length: 15
D: TRBD1
J: TRBJ2-5
V: TRBV2
DNA: TGTGCCAGCAAGAGATTGGGACAGGGAGAAGAGACCCAGTACTTC
CDR3: CASKRLGQGEETQYF

size: NA
length: 15
D: TRBD1
J: TRBJ2-1
V: TRBV6-5
DNA: TGTGCCAGCAGTCCCCAGGGGGCCGGCTACAATGAGCAGTTCTTC
CDR3: CASSPQGAGYNEQFF

size: many
length: 13
D: NA
J: TRBJ1-1
V: TRBV7-3
DNA: TGTGCCAGCAGCCAGACAAGGAACACTGAAGCTTTCTTT
CDR3: CASSQTRNTEAFF

size: many
length: 15
D: TRBD2
J: TRBJ2-3
V: TRBV24-1
DNA: TGTGCCACCAGTGGCGGGGGGCAAGGCACAGATACGCAGTATTTT
CDR3: CATSGGGQGTDTQYF

size: many
length: 14
D: NA
J: TRBJ2-2
V: TRBV6-2/TRBV6-3
DNA: TGTGCCAGCAGTTATAATGAGAACACCGGGGAGCTGTTTTTT
CDR3: CASSYNENTGELFF